The T cell receptor beta chain described here comes from a study of CD8+CD57+ T cells in acquired aplastic anemia. In the study overall: Sorted CD4+ and CD8+ cells yielded DNA averaging approximately 3.4 ug.

V shed 1 base and J shed 7 bases, with 13 bases lying between them. The CDR3 spans 15 residues. Germline V gives CDR1 SGHTA, CDR2 FQGNSA. This clonotype appeared once. TCR beta VDJ and CDR3 profiling used genomic DNA as template. TCRdb fed the reads into MiXCR, producing one record per CDR3 protein. The repertoire holds some 160,000 distinct CDR3 sequences, with roughly 48% as singletons. Patients who underwent sequencing had shown CD8+CD57+ cell expansion by flow cytometry. Patients uniformly had severe acquired aplastic anemia. The chain links TRBV7-2 to TRBJ2-2; a possible D gene is TRBD2 (5 bases). The sequenced material came from sorted CD4+, CD8+, or CD8+CD57+ T cells (not recorded which) from PBMCs. This receptor was obtained from a human donor with aplastic anemia. The CDR3 DNA sequence: TGTGCCAGCAGCTTAGGGCAACCCGGGATCGGGGAGCTGTTTTTT. Protein: CASSLGQPGIGELFF.